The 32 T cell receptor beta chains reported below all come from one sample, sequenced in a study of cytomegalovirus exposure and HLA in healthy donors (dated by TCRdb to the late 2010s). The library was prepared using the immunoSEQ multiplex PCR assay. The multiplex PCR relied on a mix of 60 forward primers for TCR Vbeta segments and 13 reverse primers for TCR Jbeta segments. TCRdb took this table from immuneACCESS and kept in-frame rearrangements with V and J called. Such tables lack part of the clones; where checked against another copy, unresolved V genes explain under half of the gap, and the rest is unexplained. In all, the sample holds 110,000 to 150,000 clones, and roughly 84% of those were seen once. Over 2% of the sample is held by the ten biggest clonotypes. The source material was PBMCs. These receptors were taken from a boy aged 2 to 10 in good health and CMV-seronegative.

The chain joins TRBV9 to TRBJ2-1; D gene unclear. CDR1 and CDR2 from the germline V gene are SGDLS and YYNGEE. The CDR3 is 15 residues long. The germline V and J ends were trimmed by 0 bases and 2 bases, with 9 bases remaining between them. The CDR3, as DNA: TGTGCCAGCAGCGTAGGGTCCGCAGCCTACAATGAGCAGTTCTTC. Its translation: CASSVGSAAYNEQFF.

CDR3 region: CASGLYQQFF. As DNA, the CDR3 is TGTGCTAGTGGTTTATATCAGCAGTTCTTC. The chain uses TRBV12-5 and TRBJ2-1; D call uncertain. Trimming removed 3 bases at V and 11 bases at J, with 5 bases between. Per the germline V gene, CDR1 is LGHNT and CDR2 is FRNRAP. There are 10 residues in the CDR3.

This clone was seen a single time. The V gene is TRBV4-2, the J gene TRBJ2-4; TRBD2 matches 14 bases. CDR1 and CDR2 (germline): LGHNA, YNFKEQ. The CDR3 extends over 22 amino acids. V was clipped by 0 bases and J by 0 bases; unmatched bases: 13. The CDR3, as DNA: TGTGCCAGCAGCCAAGAATCCCCCGGGACTAGCGGGAGTGTGTTAGCCAAAAACATTCAGTACTTC. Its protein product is CASSQESPGTSGSVLAKNIQYF.

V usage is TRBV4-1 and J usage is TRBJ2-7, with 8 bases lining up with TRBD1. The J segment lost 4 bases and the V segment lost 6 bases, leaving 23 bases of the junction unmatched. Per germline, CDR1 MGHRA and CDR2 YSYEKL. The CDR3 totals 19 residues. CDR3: CASSTDRVRTNGNYYEQYF. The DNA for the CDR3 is TGCGCCAGCAGTACGGACAGGGTGAGGACTAACGGGAACTATTACGAGCAGTACTTC.

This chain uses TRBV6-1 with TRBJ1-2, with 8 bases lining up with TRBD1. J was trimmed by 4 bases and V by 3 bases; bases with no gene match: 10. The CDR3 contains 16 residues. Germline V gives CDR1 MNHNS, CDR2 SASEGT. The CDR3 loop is CASSEDRALVGYGYTF. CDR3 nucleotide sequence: TGTGCCAGCAGTGAGGACAGGGCGTTGGTTGGCTATGGCTACACCTTC.

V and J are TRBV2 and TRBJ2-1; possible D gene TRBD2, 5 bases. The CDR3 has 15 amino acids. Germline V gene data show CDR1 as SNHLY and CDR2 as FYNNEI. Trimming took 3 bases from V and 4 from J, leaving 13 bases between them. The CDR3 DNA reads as TGTGCCAGCAGTGATGACTACGGCGGGTACAATGAGCAGTTCTTC. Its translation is CASSDDYGGYNEQFF.

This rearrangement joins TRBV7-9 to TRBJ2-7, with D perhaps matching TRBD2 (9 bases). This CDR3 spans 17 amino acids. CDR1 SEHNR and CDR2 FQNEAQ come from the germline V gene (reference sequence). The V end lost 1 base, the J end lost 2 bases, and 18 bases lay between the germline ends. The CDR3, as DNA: TGTGCCAGCAGCTTAGAGGCGGGGGGGACAGGTACCTACGAGCAGTACTTC. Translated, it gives CASSLEAGGTGTYEQYF.

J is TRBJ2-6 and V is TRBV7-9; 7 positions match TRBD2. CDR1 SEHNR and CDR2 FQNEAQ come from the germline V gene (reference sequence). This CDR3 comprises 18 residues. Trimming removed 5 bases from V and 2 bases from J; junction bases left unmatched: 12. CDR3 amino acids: CASSPPGEGRAGANVLTF. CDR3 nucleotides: TGTGCCAGCAGCCCCCCCGGGGAGGGCCGGGCTGGGGCCAACGTCCTGACTTTC.

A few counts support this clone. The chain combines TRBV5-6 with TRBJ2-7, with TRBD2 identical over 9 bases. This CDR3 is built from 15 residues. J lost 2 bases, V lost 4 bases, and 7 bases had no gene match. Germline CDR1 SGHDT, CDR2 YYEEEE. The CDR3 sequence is CASSGGLARTYEQYF. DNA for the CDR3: TGTGCCAGCAGCGGCGGACTAGCGAGAACCTACGAGCAGTACTTC.

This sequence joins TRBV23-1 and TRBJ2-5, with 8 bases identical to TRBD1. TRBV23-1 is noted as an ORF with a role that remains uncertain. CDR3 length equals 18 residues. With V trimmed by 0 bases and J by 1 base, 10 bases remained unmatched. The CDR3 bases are TGCGCCAGCAGTCAATCGTCAGGACAGGGAAAAGTCCAAGAGACCCAGTACTTC. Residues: CASSQSSGQGKVQETQYF.

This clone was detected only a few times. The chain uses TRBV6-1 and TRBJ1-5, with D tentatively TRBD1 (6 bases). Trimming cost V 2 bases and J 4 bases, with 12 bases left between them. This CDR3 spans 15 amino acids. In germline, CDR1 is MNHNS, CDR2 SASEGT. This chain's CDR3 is CASSEFGTLNQPQHF. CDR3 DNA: TGTGCCAGCAGTGAATTTGGGACACTGAATCAGCCCCAGCATTTT.

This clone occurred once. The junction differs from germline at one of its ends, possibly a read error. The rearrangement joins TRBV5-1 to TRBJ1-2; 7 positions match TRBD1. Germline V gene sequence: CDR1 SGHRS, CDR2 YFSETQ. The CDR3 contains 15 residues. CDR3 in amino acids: CASSWTPGQNYSYTF. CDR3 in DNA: TGCGCCAGCAGCTGGACTCCGGGACAGAACTATAGCTACACCTTC.

The CDR3 loop reads CASRNGPGEHGYTF. CDR3 nucleotide sequence: TGCGCCAGCCGAAACGGACCCGGGGAACATGGCTACACCTTC. This rearrangement joins TRBV5-1 to TRBJ1-2; no reliable D call. V lost 7 bases, J lost 6 bases, and 19 bases lay in between. CDR1 and CDR2 from the germline V gene are SGHRS and YFSETQ. The CDR3 contains 14 residues.

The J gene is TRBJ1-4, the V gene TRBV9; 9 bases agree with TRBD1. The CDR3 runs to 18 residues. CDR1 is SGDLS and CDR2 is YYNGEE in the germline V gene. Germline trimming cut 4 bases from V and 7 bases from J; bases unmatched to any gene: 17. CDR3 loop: CASSPNPAVGQGREKLFF. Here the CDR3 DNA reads TGTGCCAGCAGCCCGAATCCTGCGGTAGGACAGGGGCGTGAAAAACTGTTTTTT.

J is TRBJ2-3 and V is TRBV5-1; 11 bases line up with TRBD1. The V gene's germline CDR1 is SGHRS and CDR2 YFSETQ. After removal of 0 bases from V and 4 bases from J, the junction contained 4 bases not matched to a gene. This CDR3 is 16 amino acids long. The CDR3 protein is CASSLAGTGGADTQYF. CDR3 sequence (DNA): TGCGCCAGCAGCTTGGCTGGGACAGGGGGGGCAGATACGCAGTATTTT.

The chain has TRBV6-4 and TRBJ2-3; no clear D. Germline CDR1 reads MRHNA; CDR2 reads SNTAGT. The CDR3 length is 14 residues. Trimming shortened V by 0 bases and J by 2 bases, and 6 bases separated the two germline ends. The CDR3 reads CASSDSSNTDTQYF. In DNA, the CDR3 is TGTGCCAGCAGTGACTCTAGCAACACAGATACGCAGTATTTT.

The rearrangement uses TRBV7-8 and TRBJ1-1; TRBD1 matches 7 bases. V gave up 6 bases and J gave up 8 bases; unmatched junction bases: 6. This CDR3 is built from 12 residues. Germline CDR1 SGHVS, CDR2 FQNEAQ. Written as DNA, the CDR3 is TGTGCCAGCAGGCAAGGGGGCCCCGAAGCTTTCTTT. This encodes CASRQGGPEAFF.

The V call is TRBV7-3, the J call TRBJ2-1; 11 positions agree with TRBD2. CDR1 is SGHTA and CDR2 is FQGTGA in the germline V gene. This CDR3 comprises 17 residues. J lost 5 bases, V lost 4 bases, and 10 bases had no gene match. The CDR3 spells CASSSLKTSGIDNEQFF. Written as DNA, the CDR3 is TGTGCCAGCAGCTCACTTAAGACTAGCGGGATTGACAATGAGCAGTTCTTC. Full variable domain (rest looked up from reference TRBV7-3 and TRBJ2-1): GAGVSQTPSNKVTEKGKYVELRCDPISGHTALYWYRQSLGQGPEFLIYFQGTGAADDSGLPNDRFFAVRPEGSVSTLKIQRTERGDSAVYLCASSSLKTSGIDNEQFFGPGTRLTVL.

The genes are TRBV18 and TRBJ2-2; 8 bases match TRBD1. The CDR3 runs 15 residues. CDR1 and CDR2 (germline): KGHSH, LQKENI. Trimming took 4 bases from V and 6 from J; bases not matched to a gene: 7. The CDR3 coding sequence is TGTGCCAGCTCACGCGCAAGGACAGGGCCCGGGGAGCTGTTTTTT. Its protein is CASSRARTGPGELFF.

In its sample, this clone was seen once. The CDR3 here is CASSELQRDTQYF. The CDR3 nucleotides read TGTGCCAGCAGTGAATTACAGCGGGATACGCAGTATTTT. The rearrangement joins TRBV25-1 to TRBJ2-3; possible D gene TRBD2, 5 bases. The CDR3 consists of 13 residues. CDR1 is MGHDK and CDR2 is SYGVNS in the germline V gene. Deletions cut 1 base from V and 6 bases from J, with 8 bases between.

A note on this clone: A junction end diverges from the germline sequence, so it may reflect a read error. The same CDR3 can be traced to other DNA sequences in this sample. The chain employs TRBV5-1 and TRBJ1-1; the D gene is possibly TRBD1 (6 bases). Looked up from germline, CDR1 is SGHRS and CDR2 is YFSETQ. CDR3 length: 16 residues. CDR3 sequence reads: CASSLQGRHMNTEAFF. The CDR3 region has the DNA TGCGCCAGCAGCTTGCAGGGGCGACATATGAACACTGAAGCCTTCTTT.

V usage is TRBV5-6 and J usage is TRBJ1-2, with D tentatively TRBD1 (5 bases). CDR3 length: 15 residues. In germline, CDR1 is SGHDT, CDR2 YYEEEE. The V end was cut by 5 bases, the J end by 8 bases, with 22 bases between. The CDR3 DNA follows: TGTGCCAGCAGTTCCCAGGGTATCCACCTTAAGGGCTACACCTTC. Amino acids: CASSSQGIHLKGYTF.

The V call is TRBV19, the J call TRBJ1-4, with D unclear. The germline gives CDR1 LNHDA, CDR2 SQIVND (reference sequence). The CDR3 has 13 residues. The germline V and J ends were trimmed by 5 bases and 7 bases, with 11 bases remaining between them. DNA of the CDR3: TGTGCCAGTAGTCCCGGGGTCGGTGAAAAACTGTTTTTT. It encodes CASSPGVGEKLFF.

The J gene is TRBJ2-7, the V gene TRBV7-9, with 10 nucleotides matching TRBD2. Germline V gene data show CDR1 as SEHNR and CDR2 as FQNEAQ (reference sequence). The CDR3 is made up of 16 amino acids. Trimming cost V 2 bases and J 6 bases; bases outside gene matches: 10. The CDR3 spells CASSLTVASGRFEQYF. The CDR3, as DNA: TGTGCCAGCAGCTTAACGGTGGCTAGCGGGAGATTCGAGCAGTACTTC. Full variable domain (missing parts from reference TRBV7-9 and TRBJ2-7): DTGVSQNPRHKITKRGQNVTFRCDPISEHNRLYWYRQTLGQGPEFLTYFQNEAQLEKSRLLSDRFSAERPKGSFSTLEIQRTEQGDSAMYLCASSLTVASGRFEQYFGPGTRLTVT.

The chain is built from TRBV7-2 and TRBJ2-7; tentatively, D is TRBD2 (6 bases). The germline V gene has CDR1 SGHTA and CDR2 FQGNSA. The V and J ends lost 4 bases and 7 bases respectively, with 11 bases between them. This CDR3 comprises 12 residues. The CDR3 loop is CASSSLAWEQYF. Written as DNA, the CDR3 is TGTGCCAGCAGCTCCCTAGCGTGGGAGCAGTACTTC.

The CDR3 DNA is TGTGCCAGCGGTGTAACAGGGTCTTATGGCTACACCTTC. It codes for CASGVTGSYGYTF. The rearrangement links TRBV6-4 to TRBJ1-2; a possible D gene is TRBD1 (6 bases). Germline CDR1 MRHNA, CDR2 SNTAGT. The CDR3 runs to 13 residues. V was clipped by 8 bases and J by 5 bases, with 15 bases between them.

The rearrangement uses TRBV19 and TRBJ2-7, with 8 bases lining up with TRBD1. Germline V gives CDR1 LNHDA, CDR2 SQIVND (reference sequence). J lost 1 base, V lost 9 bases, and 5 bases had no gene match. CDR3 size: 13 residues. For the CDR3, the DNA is TGTGCCAGCAGGGGGCGCGGATCCTACGAGCAGTACTTC. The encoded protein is CASRGRGSYEQYF.

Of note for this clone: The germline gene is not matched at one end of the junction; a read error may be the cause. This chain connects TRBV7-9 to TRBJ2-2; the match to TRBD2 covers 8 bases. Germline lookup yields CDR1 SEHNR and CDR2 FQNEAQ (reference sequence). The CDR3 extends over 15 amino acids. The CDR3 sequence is CSSSPTSGYTGELFF. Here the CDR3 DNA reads TGTTCCAGCAGCCCAACTAGCGGTTACACCGGGGAGCTGTTTTTT.

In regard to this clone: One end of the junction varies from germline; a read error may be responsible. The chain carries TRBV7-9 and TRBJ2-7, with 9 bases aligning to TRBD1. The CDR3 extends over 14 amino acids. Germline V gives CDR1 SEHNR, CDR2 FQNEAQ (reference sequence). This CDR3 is CSSSAGQGTYEQYF. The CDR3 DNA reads TGTTCCAGCAGCGCGGGACAGGGAACCTACGAGCAGTACTTC. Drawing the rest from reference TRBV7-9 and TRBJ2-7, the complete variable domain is DTGVSQNPRHKITKRGQNVTFRCDPISEHNRLYWYRQTLGQGPEFLTYFQNEAQLEKSRLLSDRFSAERPKGSFSTLEIQRTEQGDSAMYLCSSSAGQGTYEQYFGPGTRLTVT.

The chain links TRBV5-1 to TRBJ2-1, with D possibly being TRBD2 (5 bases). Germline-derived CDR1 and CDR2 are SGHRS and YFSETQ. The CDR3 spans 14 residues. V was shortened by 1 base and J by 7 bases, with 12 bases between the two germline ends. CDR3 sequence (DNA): TGCGCCAGCAGCTTGCGGGGTAACGGAAATGAGCAGTTCTTC. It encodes CASSLRGNGNEQFF.

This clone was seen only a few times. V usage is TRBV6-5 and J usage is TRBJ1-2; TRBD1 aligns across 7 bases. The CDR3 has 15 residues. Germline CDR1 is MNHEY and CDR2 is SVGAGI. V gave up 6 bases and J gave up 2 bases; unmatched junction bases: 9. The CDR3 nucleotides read TGTGCCAGCAGCCGCGGGACAGTGTCCAACTATGGCTACACCTTC. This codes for CASSRGTVSNYGYTF.

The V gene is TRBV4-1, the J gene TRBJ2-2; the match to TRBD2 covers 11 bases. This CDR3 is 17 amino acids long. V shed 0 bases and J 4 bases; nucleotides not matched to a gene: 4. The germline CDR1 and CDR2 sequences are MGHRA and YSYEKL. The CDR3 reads CASSQDRLAGITGELFF. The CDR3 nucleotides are TGCGCCAGCAGCCAAGACAGACTAGCGGGGATCACCGGGGAGCTGTTTTTT.